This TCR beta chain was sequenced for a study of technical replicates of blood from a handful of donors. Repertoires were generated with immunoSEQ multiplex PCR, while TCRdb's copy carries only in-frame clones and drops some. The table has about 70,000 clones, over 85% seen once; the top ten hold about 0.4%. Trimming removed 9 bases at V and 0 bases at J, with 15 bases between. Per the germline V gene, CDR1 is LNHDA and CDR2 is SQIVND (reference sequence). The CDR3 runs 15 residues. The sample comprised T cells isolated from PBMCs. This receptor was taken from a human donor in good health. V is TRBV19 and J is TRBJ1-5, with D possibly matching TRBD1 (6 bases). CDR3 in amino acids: CASHAGASSNQPQHF. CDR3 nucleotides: TGTGCCAGCCATGCGGGGGCGAGTAGCAATCAGCCCCAGCATTTT.